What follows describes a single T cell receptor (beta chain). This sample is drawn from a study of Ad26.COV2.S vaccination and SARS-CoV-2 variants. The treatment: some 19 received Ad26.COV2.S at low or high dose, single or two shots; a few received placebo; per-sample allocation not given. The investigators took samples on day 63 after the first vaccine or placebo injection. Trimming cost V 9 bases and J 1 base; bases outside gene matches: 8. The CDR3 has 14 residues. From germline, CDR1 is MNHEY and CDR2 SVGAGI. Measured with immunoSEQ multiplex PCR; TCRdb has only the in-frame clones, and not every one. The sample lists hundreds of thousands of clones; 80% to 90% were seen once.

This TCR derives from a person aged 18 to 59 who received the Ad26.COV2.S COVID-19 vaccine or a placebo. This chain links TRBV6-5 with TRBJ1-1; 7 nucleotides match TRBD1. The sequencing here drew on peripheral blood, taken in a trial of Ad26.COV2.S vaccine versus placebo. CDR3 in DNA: TGTGCCAGTAGCTTTTCAGGGGGGAACACTGAAGCTTTCTTT. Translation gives CASSFSGGNTEAFF.